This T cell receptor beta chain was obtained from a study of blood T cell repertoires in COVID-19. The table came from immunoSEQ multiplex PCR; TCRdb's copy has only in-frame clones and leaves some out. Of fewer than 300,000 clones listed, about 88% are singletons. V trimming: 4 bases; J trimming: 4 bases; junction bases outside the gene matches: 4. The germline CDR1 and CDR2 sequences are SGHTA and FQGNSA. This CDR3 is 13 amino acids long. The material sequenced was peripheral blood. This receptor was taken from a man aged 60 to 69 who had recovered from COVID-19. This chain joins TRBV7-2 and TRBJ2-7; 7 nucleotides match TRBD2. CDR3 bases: TGTGCCAGCAGCTCCCGGGGGGAGTACGAGCAGTACTTC. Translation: CASSSRGEYEQYF.